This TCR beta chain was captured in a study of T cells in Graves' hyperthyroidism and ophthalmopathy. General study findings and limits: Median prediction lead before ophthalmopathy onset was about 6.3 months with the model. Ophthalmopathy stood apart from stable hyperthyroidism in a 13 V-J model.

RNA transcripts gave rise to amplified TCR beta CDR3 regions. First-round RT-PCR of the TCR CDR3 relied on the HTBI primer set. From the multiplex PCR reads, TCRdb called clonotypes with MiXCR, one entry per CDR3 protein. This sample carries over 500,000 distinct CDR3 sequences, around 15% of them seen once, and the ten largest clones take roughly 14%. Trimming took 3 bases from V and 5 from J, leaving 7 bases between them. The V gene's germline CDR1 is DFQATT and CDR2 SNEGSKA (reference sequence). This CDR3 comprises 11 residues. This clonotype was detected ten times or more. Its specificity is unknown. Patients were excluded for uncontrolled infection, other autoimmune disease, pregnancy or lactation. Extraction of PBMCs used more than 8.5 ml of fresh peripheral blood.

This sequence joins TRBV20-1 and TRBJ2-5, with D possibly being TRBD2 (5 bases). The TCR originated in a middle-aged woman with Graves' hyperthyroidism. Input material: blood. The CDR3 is CSARGVETQYF. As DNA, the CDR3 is TGCAGTGCTAGGGGAGTGGAGACCCAGTACTTC.